These 15 T cell receptor beta chains came from one sample sequenced in a study of chemoradiotherapy in HPV16-positive cancers. TCRdb keeps only in-frame clones here, not all; method: immunoSEQ multiplex PCR. This repertoire shows about 15,000 clones, about three quarters found once; its top ten account for about 9.5%. This sample was gathered from a patient who underwent chemoradiotherapy. These receptors were obtained from a human donor with HPV-associated anogenital cancer.

The table lists this clone with a few counts. The chain links TRBV6-6 to TRBJ1-1, with D possibly being TRBD1 (5 bases). The CDR3 has 13 residues. Germline CDR1 MNHNY, CDR2 SVGAGI (reference sequence). The V and J ends lost 2 bases and 1 base respectively, with 5 bases between them. The DNA of the CDR3 is TGTGCCAGCAGTTACGGGGGGAACACTGAAGCTTTCTTT. Translated, it gives CASSYGGNTEAFF.

V and J are TRBV5-1 and TRBJ1-2; 7 nucleotides match TRBD1. The germline V gene encodes CDR1 SGHRS and CDR2 YFSETQ. After removal of 4 bases from V and 6 bases from J, the junction contained 9 bases not matched to a gene. This CDR3 region has 14 residues. CDR3 sequence (DNA): TGCGCCAGCAGCGAACAAACAGGGGTAGATGGCTACACCTTC. It specifies CASSEQTGVDGYTF.

The chain combines TRBV5-1 with TRBJ2-1, with no clear D. V gave up 3 bases and J gave up 0 bases, with 10 bases separating them. The CDR3 has 15 residues. Germline loops: CDR1 SGHRS, CDR2 YFSETQ. The CDR3 region has the DNA TGCGCCAGCAGCTACTCTCCGAGCTCCTACAATGAGCAGTTCTTC. Translated, it gives CASSYSPSSYNEQFF. Drawing the rest from reference TRBV5-1 and TRBJ2-1, the complete variable domain is KAGVTQTPRYLIKTRGQQVTLSCSPISGHRSVSWYQQTPGQGLQFLFEYFSETQRNKGNFPGRFSGRQFSNSRSEMNVSTLELGDSALYLCASSYSPSSYNEQFFGPGTRLTVL.

The V call is TRBV7-8, the J call TRBJ2-2; D perhaps matches TRBD1 (6 bases). The length of the CDR3 is 16 residues. Germline CDR1 is SGHVS and CDR2 is FQNEAQ. V lost 5 bases and J lost 0, with 13 bases in between. The CDR3 sequence: CASSPGTISNTGELFF. The CDR3 nucleotides read TGTGCCAGCAGCCCCGGGACAATCTCGAACACCGGGGAGCTGTTTTTT.

This clone is a singleton in its sample. V gene TRBV19 combines with J gene TRBJ2-1; TRBD2 aligns across 8 bases. J lost 4 bases, V lost 3 bases, and 2 bases had no gene match. The CDR3 has 14 amino acids. Per germline, CDR1 LNHDA and CDR2 SQIVND (reference sequence). The CDR3 sequence: CASSMSGGYNEQFF. The CDR3 DNA follows: TGTGCCAGTAGTATGAGCGGGGGATACAATGAGCAGTTCTTC.

The chain recombines TRBV19 with TRBJ1-1; TRBD1 might be the D (6 bases). Trimming shortened V by 3 bases and J by 3 bases, and 11 bases separated the two germline ends. Per the germline V gene, CDR1 is LNHDA and CDR2 is SQIVND (reference sequence). This CDR3 comprises 14 residues. The CDR3 sequence: CASSMRAGDTEAFF. The CDR3 DNA is TGTGCCAGTAGTATGCGGGCAGGGGACACTGAAGCTTTCTTT.

V usage is TRBV27 and J usage is TRBJ1-2; tentative D call: TRBD1 (6 bases). Germline CDR1 reads MNHEY; CDR2 reads SMNVEV (reference sequence). This CDR3 has 14 amino acids. V lost 10 bases, J lost 7 bases, and 22 bases lay in between. CDR3 sequence: CATNRRGDVGGYTF. The DNA of the CDR3 is TGTGCCACCAACCGCAGGGGCGACGTTGGTGGCTACACCTTC.

The chain is built from TRBV20-1 and TRBJ1-1; 9 positions agree with TRBD1. J lost 10 bases, V lost 5 bases, and 2 bases had no gene match. The length of the CDR3 is 10 residues. Germline V lookup: CDR1 DFQATT, CDR2 SNEGSKA (reference sequence). This CDR3 reads CSALDRGAFF. DNA for the CDR3: TGCAGTGCTTTGGACAGGGGAGCTTTCTTT.

This clone was counted between two and nine times. This chain uses TRBV2 with TRBJ1-1, with D perhaps matching TRBD1 (5 bases). Germline V lookup: CDR1 SNHLY, CDR2 FYNNEI. Trimming removed 3 bases at V and 3 bases at J, with 11 bases between. The CDR3 has 14 residues. The CDR3 DNA reads TGTGCCAGCAGTGACCCCCGGGACGACACTGAAGCTTTCTTT. It encodes CASSDPRDDTEAFF.

V and J are TRBV10-3 and TRBJ1-2; 8 bases align to TRBD1. The V and J ends lost 5 bases and 6 bases, in that order; junction bases with no gene match: 8. This CDR3 comprises 14 residues. Germline V gene lookup returns CDR1 ENHRY and CDR2 SYGVKD. CDR3 nucleotide sequence: TGTGCCATCAGTCCTCGACAGGGGACGGATGGCTACACCTTC. Translation: CAISPRQGTDGYTF.

This rearrangement joins TRBV5-8 to TRBJ2-7, with 9 positions matching TRBD1. V shed 3 bases, J shed 1 base, and the junction held 8 bases outside the gene matches. Germline assignment: CDR1 SGHTS and CDR2 YDEGEE. The CDR3 is 16 residues long. The DNA for the CDR3 is TGTGCCAGCAGCTCTAGACCGGGACAGGGTTCCTACGAGCAGTACTTC. Translated: CASSSRPGQGSYEQYF.

The chain carries TRBV10-3 and TRBJ1-1; D is unclear. The CDR3 spans 16 residues. CDR1 is ENHRY and CDR2 is SYGVKD in the germline V gene. Trimming took off 2 bases at V and 7 bases at J, with 20 bases between the two ends. The CDR3 nucleotides read TGTGCCATCAGTGAGAATATAGGGCCGACGAATGGTGAAGCTTTCTTT. It is translated as CAISENIGPTNGEAFF.

This chain uses TRBV7-9 with TRBJ1-5, with 9 bases identical to TRBD1. The CDR3 loop spans 19 amino acids. V shed 7 bases, J shed 4 bases, and the junction held 20 bases outside the gene matches. Germline values: CDR1 SEHNR, CDR2 FQNEAQ (reference sequence). The CDR3 DNA sequence: TGTGCCAGCAACCATACCGGGACAGGGATCCCAGGGGCAAATCAGCCCCAGCATTTT. Its protein is CASNHTGTGIPGANQPQHF.

This rearrangement joins TRBV9 to TRBJ2-7; 10 bases line up with TRBD1. J gave up 5 bases and V 4 bases, and 6 bases lay outside the gene matches. The CDR3 spans 14 residues. From germline, CDR1 is SGDLS and CDR2 YYNGEE. CDR3 DNA sequence: TGTGCCAGCAGCAAGGACAGGGGGGACCACGAGCAGTACTTC. Amino acids: CASSKDRGDHEQYF.

This clone appeared a few times. The chain recombines TRBV19 with TRBJ1-5; D is possibly TRBD1 (6 bases). Germline V CDR1 and CDR2: LNHDA, SQIVND (reference sequence). The V gene lost 7 bases and the J gene lost 5 bases, with 21 bases spanning the gap. This CDR3 has 16 residues. CDR3 residues: CASKGTKGGDHQPQHF. CDR3 DNA sequence: TGTGCCAGTAAGGGGACTAAGGGGGGCGATCATCAGCCCCAGCATTTT.